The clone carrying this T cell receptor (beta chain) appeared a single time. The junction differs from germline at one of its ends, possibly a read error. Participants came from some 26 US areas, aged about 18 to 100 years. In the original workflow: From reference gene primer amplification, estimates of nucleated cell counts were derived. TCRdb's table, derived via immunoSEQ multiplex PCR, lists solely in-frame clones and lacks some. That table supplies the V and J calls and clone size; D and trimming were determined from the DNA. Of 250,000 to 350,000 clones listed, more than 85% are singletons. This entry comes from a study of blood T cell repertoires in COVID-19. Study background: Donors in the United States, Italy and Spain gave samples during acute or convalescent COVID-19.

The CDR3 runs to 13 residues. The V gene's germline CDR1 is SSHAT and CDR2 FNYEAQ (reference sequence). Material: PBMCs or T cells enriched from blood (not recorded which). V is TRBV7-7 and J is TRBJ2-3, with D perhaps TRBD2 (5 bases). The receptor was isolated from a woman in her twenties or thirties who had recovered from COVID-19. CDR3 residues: CASSRTRSDTQYF. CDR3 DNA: TGTGCTAGCAGCCGCACTAGATCAGATACGCAGTATTTT.